This TCR beta chain is from a study of human T cells and chemical hapten exposure. TCRdb called the RACE reads again in MiXCR, with one record for every CDR3 protein. This sample carries around 75,000 distinct CDR3 sequences, 10% of them seen once, and the ten largest clones take around 6.8%. Indicated time point: patch test 2, 6 weeks after DPC sensitization. As for treatment: therapeutic diphenylcyclopropenone sensitization with weekly scalp DPC. V was clipped by 5 bases and J by 0 bases, with 17 bases between them. CDR1 is DFQATT and CDR2 is SNEGSKA in the germline V gene (reference sequence). CDR3 length: 16 amino acids. This clonotype was detected a few times.

The genes are TRBV20-1 and TRBJ2-1; D is possibly TRBD2 (6 bases). This receptor was taken from a woman in her fifties or sixties with alopecia areata. Some clones in this sample may be carry-over from other donors' samples. This specimen consisted of whole blood, obtained in connection with sensitization to the hapten diphenylcyclopropenone (DPC). The CDR3 region is CSAGGVAESSYNEQFF. Written as DNA, the CDR3 is TGCAGTGCTGGAGGAGTAGCGGAGAGCTCCTACAATGAGCAGTTCTTC.